A single T cell receptor beta chain is shown here with its context. Its antigen is currently unknown. Germline CDR1 reads MRHNA; CDR2 reads SNTAGT. V was clipped by 6 bases and J by 7 bases; unmatched bases: 7. CDR3 length equals 15 residues. This entry comes from a study of cytomegalovirus exposure and HLA in healthy donors. Findings of the study overall: Later on, an analysis tied approximately 15,000 TCR beta sequences to HLA alleles at 0.05 false discovery rate.

Amplification used 60 Vbeta primers and 13 Jbeta primers. TCRdb keeps only in-frame clones here, not all; method: immunoSEQ multiplex PCR. The table lists about 160,000 clones, more than 60% of them singletons. This receptor was taken from a woman in her thirties in good health and CMV-seronegative. The genes are TRBV6-4 and TRBJ2-1; the match to TRBD2 covers 12 bases. The sequencing sample was made of PBMCs. Here the CDR3 reads CASSRTSGVRNEQFF. The CDR3 DNA reads TGTGCCAGCAGCCGGACTAGCGGGGTAAGGAATGAGCAGTTCTTC.